The 16 T cell receptor beta chains below come from one sample, sequenced in a study of cytomegalovirus exposure and HLA in healthy donors. Amplification used 60 Vbeta primers and 13 Jbeta primers. The protocol was immunoSEQ multiplex PCR, while the TCRdb copy is restricted to in-frame clones and leaves out a portion. This sample lists 130,000 or so clones; its ten largest clones have roughly 1.7%. Sequencing input: PBMCs. All receptors come from a woman aged 40 to 50 in good health and CMV-seropositive.

The chain recombines TRBV29-1 with TRBJ1-1; 9 nucleotides match TRBD1. The CDR3 length is 14 residues. Trimming removed 5 bases from V and 3 bases from J; junction bases left unmatched: 7. Germline CDR1 and CDR2: SQVTM and ANQGSEA. This CDR3 reads CSVFSTGGYTEAFF. DNA for the CDR3: TGCAGCGTTTTCTCGACAGGGGGTTACACTGAAGCTTTCTTT.

The chain recombines TRBV5-1 with TRBJ2-5; perhaps TRBD2 as D (5 bases). Trimming removed 2 bases from V and 5 bases from J, with 10 bases in between. The CDR3 sequence is 13 residues long. In germline, CDR1 is SGHRS, CDR2 YFSETQ. CDR3 region: CASSLRGKETQYF. The CDR3 coding sequence is TGCGCCAGCAGCTTACGGGGAAAGGAGACCCAGTACTTC.

Worth noting for this clone: The same CDR3 can be traced to other DNA sequences in this sample. This chain joins TRBV6-1 and TRBJ1-2; 9 bases map to TRBD1. The CDR3 is 15 residues long. J was trimmed by 4 bases and V by 5 bases; bases with no gene match: 8. Per germline, CDR1 MNHNS and CDR2 SASEGT. The CDR3 region is CASSPGQGRTYGYTF. The DNA of the CDR3 is TGTGCCAGCAGTCCGGGACAGGGTAGGACCTATGGCTACACCTTC.

The chain has TRBV6-6 and TRBJ2-1; perhaps TRBD2 as D (6 bases). V lost 2 bases and J lost 10, with 9 bases in between. Germline V gene data show CDR1 as MNHNY and CDR2 as SVGAGI (reference sequence). The CDR3 loop spans 12 amino acids. In DNA, the CDR3 is TGTGCCAGCAGTTACGGAGGGGTCGAGCAGTTCTTC. Encoded protein: CASSYGGVEQFF.

This CDR3 reads CASSSRTDLAKNIQYF. The CDR3 nucleotides are TGTGCCAGCAGTTCCCGGACAGATCTAGCCAAAAACATTCAGTACTTC. This chain links TRBV28 with TRBJ2-4, with D perhaps TRBD1 (6 bases). The CDR3 has 16 amino acids. Germline assignment: CDR1 MDHEN and CDR2 SYDVKM. Trimming pared 4 bases from V and 0 bases from J, leaving 13 bases between. The full variable domain, with the rest looked up from reference TRBV28 and TRBJ2-4, is DVKVTQSSRYLVKRTGEKVFLECVQDMDHENMFWYRQDPGLGLRLIYFSYDVKMKEKGDIPEGYSVSREKKERFSLILESASTNQTSMYLCASSSRTDLAKNIQYFGAGTRLSVL.

The CDR3 protein is CASSEDRWGQGPYEQYF. CDR3 in DNA: TGTGCCAGCAGTGAAGACAGGTGGGGACAGGGTCCGTACGAGCAGTACTTC. The chain couples TRBV6-1 to TRBJ2-7, with 9 positions matching TRBD1. The CDR3 loop spans 17 amino acids. Germline-derived CDR1 and CDR2 are MNHNS and SASEGT. Trimming cost V 1 base and J 4 bases; bases outside gene matches: 11.

The genes are TRBV5-1 and TRBJ1-4; the match to TRBD1 covers 7 bases. The CDR3 runs to 19 residues. CDR1 and CDR2 from the germline V gene are SGHRS and YFSETQ. V trimming: 3 bases; J trimming: 0 bases; junction bases outside the gene matches: 14. The DNA of the CDR3 is TGCGCCAGCAGCTCCGCGTTGGGACAGAATGGCCCAACTAATGAAAAACTGTTTTTT. Residues: CASSSALGQNGPTNEKLFF.

This chain uses TRBV6-5 with TRBJ1-2; D is possibly TRBD1 (6 bases). The germline CDR1 and CDR2 sequences are MNHEY and SVGAGI. V gave up 11 bases and J gave up 8 bases, with 18 bases separating them. The CDR3 runs 12 residues. This chain's CDR3 is CAAVTGQGGYTF. The CDR3 DNA is TGTGCCGCAGTCACAGGGCAAGGGGGCTACACCTTC.

V and J are TRBV15 and TRBJ1-5; D gene ambiguous. Trimming cost V 0 bases and J 7 bases, with 7 bases left between them. The CDR3 length is 13 residues. Germline CDR1 and CDR2: LNHNV and YYDKDF (reference sequence). This CDR3 reads CATSRDLQQPQHF. In DNA form, the CDR3 reads TGTGCCACCAGCAGAGATCTCCAGCAGCCCCAGCATTTT.

Comments on this clone: Additional DNA sequences in this sample encode the identical CDR3. The rearrangement joins TRBV2 to TRBJ2-1; D is unresolved. The CDR3 contains 10 residues. The V gene's germline CDR1 is SNHLY and CDR2 FYNNEI. Trimming removed 8 bases at V and 8 bases at J, with 7 bases between. In DNA form, the CDR3 reads TGTGCCAGCGAACGGGATGAGCAGTTCTTC. It is translated as CASERDEQFF. Using reference TRBV2 and TRBJ2-1 for the parts outside the CDR3, the full variable domain is EPEVTQTPSHQVTQMGQEVILRCVPISNHLYFYWYRQILGQKVEFLVSFYNNEISEKSEIFDDQFSVERPDGSNFTLKIRSTKLEDSAMYFCASERDEQFFGPGTRLTVL.

This sequence joins TRBV10-3 and TRBJ2-3; 7 bases match TRBD2. The germline V gene has CDR1 ENHRY and CDR2 SYGVKD. Germline trimming cut 9 bases from V and 2 bases from J; bases unmatched to any gene: 8. The CDR3 is 14 amino acids. CDR3 sequence: CAISSGVTTDTQYF. CDR3 bases: TGTGCCATATCTAGCGGAGTGACCACAGATACGCAGTATTTT.

CDR3 residues: CASSLGGGWEQPQHF. CDR3 DNA: TGTGCCAGCAGTCTTGGGGGGGGGTGGGAACAGCCCCAGCATTTT. The chain carries TRBV6-1 and TRBJ1-5; weak D call: TRBD1 (5 bases). The CDR3 contains 15 residues. The V end was cut by 5 bases, the J end by 7 bases, with 18 bases between. The germline CDR1 and CDR2 sequences are MNHNS and SASEGT.

This chain joins TRBV28 and TRBJ2-7; tentative D call: TRBD2 (6 bases). The CDR3 totals 15 residues. The V end was cut by 6 bases, the J end by 4 bases, with 19 bases between. The germline CDR1 and CDR2 sequences are MDHEN and SYDVKM. The CDR3 DNA follows: TGTGCCAGCAGCCCCGAGGGAGGTCCCTTATACGAGCAGTACTTC. Residues: CASSPEGGPLYEQYF.

CDR3 in amino acids: CSVEGPGGGGTGELFF. The CDR3 DNA reads TGCAGCGTTGAGGGGCCCGGGGGGGGCGGCACCGGGGAGCTGTTTTTT. The J gene is TRBJ2-2, the V gene TRBV29-1; 8 nucleotides align to TRBD2. Germline trimming cut 3 bases from V and 4 bases from J; bases unmatched to any gene: 10. The CDR3 is made up of 16 amino acids. Germline loops: CDR1 SQVTM, CDR2 ANQGSEA.

The chain employs TRBV30 and TRBJ2-5; a possible D gene is TRBD2 (5 bases). The ends were cut back, 4 bases at V and 0 bases at J, with 6 bases in the middle. Germline V CDR1 and CDR2: GTSNPN, SVGIG (reference sequence). The CDR3 extends over 12 amino acids. The DNA for the CDR3 is TGTGCCTGGACGAGGGACCAAGAGACCCAGTACTTC. Its translation: CAWTRDQETQYF.

V usage is TRBV10-3 and J usage is TRBJ2-7; 7 nucleotides align to TRBD2. Germline CDR1 ENHRY, CDR2 SYGVKD. V lost 6 bases to trimming and J lost 4 bases; unmatched junction nucleotides: 6. This CDR3 has 13 residues. The CDR3 nucleotides are TGTGCCATCAGCCTCCGGGGGGATTACGAGCAGTACTTC. It yields the protein CAISLRGDYEQYF.